This TCR beta chain is drawn from a study of shared clonotypes between healthy human individuals. Study context: The people who gave samples were a couple of women and three men aged 18 to 49. Overall study results and limits: The study's rarefaction showed incomplete sorted-subset sequencing despite large depth.

Details on this clone: Its antigen is not identified.

Recent acute infections and vaccinations were absent in the healthy HIV-negative adult donors. In the CD4+ fraction, cells were divided into CD45RA+ naive and CD45RA-negative memory subsets. The CDR3 sequence is 13 residues long. Per the germline V gene, CDR1 is SQVTM and CDR2 is ANQGSEA. Trimming left V 7 bases short and J 3 bases short, with 13 bases between. Clones were read by immunoSEQ multiplex PCR, and TCRdb kept only the in-frame ones, dropping some. The table lists 1,400,000 or so clones, roughly 98.5% of them singletons. V gene TRBV29-1 combines with J gene TRBJ2-1; tentative D call: TRBD1 (5 bases). The sequence derives from a man in his thirties or forties in good health. Material: naive CD4+ T cells sorted from blood. Subset specified: CD45RA+ positively selected. As DNA, the CDR3 is TGCAGCGCCGAACAGGACATCTACAATGAGCAGTTCTTC. Protein sequence: CSAEQDIYNEQFF.